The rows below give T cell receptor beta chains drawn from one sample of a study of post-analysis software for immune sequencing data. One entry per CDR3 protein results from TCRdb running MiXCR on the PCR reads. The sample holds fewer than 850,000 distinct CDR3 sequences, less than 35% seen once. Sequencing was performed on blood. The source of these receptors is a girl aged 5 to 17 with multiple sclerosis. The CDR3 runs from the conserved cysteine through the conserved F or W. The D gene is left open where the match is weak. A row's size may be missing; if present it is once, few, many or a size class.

DNA: TGTGCCACCAGCAGAGGTGGACAGAGCACAGATACGCAGTATTTT; CDR3: CATSRGGQSTDTQYF; V: TRBV15; size: .; D: .; J: TRBJ2-3
DNA: TGTGCCAGCAGTGAAGGGACAGGGGACAACTATGGCTACACCTTC; CDR3: CASSEGTGDNYGYTF; V: TRBV25-1; size: .; D: TRBD1; J: TRBJ1-2
DNA: TGTGCCTTAGGGGGCGCGGGCGGGGAGCTGTTTTTT; CDR3: CALGGAGGELFF; V: TRBV28; size: few; D: TRBD1; J: TRBJ2-2
DNA: TGTGCCATCAGTGAGTCGTGGGAAACTAAGAGTGGCTACACCTTC; CDR3: CAISESWETKSGYTF; V: TRBV10-3; size: once; D: .; J: TRBJ1-2
DNA: TGCGCCAGCAGCCAAGAAACGACAGCCCAGCGTTATGGCTACACCTTC; CDR3: CASSQETTAQRYGYTF; V: TRBV4-1; size: .; D: .; J: TRBJ1-2
DNA: TGCAGCGTTACCAGGACTAGCGGGAGCTACGAGCAGTACTTC; CDR3: CSVTRTSGSYEQYF; V: TRBV29-1; size: many; D: TRBD2; J: TRBJ2-7
DNA: TGCAGCGTTGTCGGCAATCCTGGGGATACGCAGTATTTT; CDR3: CSVVGNPGDTQYF; V: TRBV29-1; size: .; D: .; J: TRBJ2-3
DNA: TGTGCCAGCAGCCGCAGCCGCGGGGGACTGTTTTTT; CDR3: CASSRSRGGLFF; V: TRBV12-3/TRBV12-4; size: many; D: .; J: TRBJ1-4
DNA: TGTGCCAGCAGCTTAGTTCAGGCCGGGTCGGCCTGGGAGACCCAGTACTTC; CDR3: CASSLVQAGSAWETQYF; V: TRBV11-2; size: .; D: .; J: TRBJ2-5
DNA: TGCGCCAGCAGCCAAGTTGGCGCCGACAGGGGGAAAGAGACCCAGTACTTC; CDR3: CASSQVGADRGKETQYF; V: TRBV4-1; size: few; D: TRBD1; J: TRBJ2-5
DNA: TGCAGTGCTACATTACAGAGCCCTGAAGCTTTCTTT; CDR3: CSATLQSPEAFF; V: TRBV20-1; size: once; D: .; J: TRBJ1-1
DNA: TGCAGCGTGGAGGGGTCGGGAGAGACCCAGTACTTC; CDR3: CSVEGSGETQYF; V: TRBV29-1; size: many; D: .; J: TRBJ2-5
DNA: TGCAGTGCTCCGGCGCAGGGACTAGGTGAAAAACTGTTTTTT; CDR3: CSAPAQGLGEKLFF; V: TRBV20-1; size: .; D: .; J: TRBJ1-4
DNA: TGCAGCGCCCCCGGGGGCGGTTATGGCTACACCTTC; CDR3: CSAPGGGYGYTF; V: TRBV29-1; size: few; D: .; J: TRBJ1-2
DNA: TGTGCCAGCAGTGGGGACAGGGGGATGGGAGATACGCAGTATTTT; CDR3: CASSGDRGMGDTQYF; V: TRBV12-3/TRBV12-4; size: once; D: TRBD1; J: TRBJ2-3
DNA: TGTGCCAGCAGCCAATCGATTCCTAGCGGGACGCTAGATACGCAGTATTTT; CDR3: CASSQSIPSGTLDTQYF; V: TRBV16; size: few; D: TRBD2; J: TRBJ2-3
DNA: TGTGCCAGCAACAACCGGGACAGGGGCTCACCCCTCCACTTT; CDR3: CASNNRDRGSPLHF; V: TRBV11-2; size: .; D: TRBD1; J: TRBJ1-6
DNA: TGCAGTGCTAGTCCCGGGACAGGGGGCCCCAAAAACATTCAGTACTTC; CDR3: CSASPGTGGPKNIQYF; V: TRBV20-1; size: few; D: TRBD1; J: TRBJ2-4
DNA: TGTGCCAGTACCACTGTAGAGGACACTGAAGCTTTCTTT; CDR3: CASTTVEDTEAFF; V: TRBV19; size: few; D: .; J: TRBJ1-1
DNA: TGTGCCAGCAGTTTGGGGGGGTCGACCCGCTCCTATAATTCACCCCTCCACTTT; CDR3: CASSLGGSTRSYNSPLHF; V: TRBV6-5; size: .; D: .; J: TRBJ1-6
DNA: TGTGCCAGCAGCTCGACAACAGGGGGCGATGGCTACACCTTC; CDR3: CASSSTTGGDGYTF; V: TRBV7-2; size: once; D: TRBD1; J: TRBJ1-2
DNA: TGCGCCAGCAGCCAAGCCCACTCCCAAGAGACCCAGTACTTC; CDR3: CASSQAHSQETQYF; V: TRBV4-3; size: .; D: .; J: TRBJ2-5
DNA: TGTGCCATCAGTGAGGACGGATATGGCTACACCTTC; CDR3: CAISEDGYGYTF; V: TRBV10-3; size: many; D: .; J: TRBJ1-2
DNA: TGCAGTGCTAGAGACGGCAGAATCGAGTACGAGCAGTACTTC; CDR3: CSARDGRIEYEQYF; V: TRBV20-1; size: many; D: .; J: TRBJ2-7